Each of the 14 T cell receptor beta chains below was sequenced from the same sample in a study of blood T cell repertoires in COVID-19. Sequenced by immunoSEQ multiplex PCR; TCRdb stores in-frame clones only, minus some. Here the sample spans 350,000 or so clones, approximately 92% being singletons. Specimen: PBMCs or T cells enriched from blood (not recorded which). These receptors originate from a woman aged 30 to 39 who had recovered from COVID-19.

CDR3 loop: CASSQEPSGLYEQYF. DNA for the CDR3: TGCGCCAGCAGCCAAGAGCCTAGCGGCCTCTACGAGCAGTACTTC. The chain carries TRBV4-3 and TRBJ2-7; TRBD2 matches at 7 bases. The CDR3 contains 15 residues. Per germline, CDR1 LGHNA and CDR2 YSLEER. The V and J ends lost 0 bases and 3 bases, in that order; junction bases with no gene match: 5.

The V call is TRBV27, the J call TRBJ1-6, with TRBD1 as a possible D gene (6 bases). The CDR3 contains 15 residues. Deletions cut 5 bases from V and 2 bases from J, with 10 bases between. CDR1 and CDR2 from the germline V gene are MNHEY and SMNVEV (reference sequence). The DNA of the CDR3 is TGTGCCAGCAGTAGCAGGGGTACCTATAATTCACCCCTCCACTTT. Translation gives CASSSRGTYNSPLHF.

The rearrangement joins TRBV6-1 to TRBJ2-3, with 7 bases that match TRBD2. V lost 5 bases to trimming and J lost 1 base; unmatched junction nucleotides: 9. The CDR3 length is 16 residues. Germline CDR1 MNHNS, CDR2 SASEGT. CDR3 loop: CASSQGLGLGTDTQYF. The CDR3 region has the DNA TGTGCCAGCAGTCAAGGACTAGGTCTGGGCACAGATACGCAGTATTTT.

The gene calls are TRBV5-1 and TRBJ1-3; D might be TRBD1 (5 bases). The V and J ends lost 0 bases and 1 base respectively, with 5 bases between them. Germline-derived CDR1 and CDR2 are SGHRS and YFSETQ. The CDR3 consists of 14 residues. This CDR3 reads CASSLEGSGNTIYF. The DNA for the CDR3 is TGCGCCAGCAGCTTGGAGGGGTCTGGAAACACCATATATTTT.

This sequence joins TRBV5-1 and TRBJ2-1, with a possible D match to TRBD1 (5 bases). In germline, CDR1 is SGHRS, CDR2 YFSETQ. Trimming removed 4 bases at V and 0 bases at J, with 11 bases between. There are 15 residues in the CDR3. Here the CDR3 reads CASSPARVSYNEQFF. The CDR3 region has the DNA TGCGCCAGCAGCCCGGCCAGGGTCTCCTACAATGAGCAGTTCTTC.

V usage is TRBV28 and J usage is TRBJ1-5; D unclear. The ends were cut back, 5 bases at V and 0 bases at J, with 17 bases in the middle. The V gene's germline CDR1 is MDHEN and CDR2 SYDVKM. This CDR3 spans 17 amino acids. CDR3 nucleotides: TGTGCCAGCAGTCCCCCCCGGCCGGGATATAGCAATCAGCCCCAGCATTTT. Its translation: CASSPPRPGYSNQPQHF.

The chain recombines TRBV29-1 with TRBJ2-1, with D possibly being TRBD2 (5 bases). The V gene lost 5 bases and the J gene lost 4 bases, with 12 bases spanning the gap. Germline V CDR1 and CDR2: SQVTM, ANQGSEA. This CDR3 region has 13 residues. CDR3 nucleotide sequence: TGCAGCGTTCGGATTAGCGAGTACAATGAGCAGTTCTTC. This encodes CSVRISEYNEQFF.

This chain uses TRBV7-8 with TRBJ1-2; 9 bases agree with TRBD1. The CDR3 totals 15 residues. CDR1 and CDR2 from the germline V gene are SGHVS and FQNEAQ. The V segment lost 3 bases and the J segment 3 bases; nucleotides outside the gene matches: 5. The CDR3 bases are TGTGCCAGCAGCTTGGTTGGGACAGGGTACTATGGCTACACCTTC. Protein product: CASSLVGTGYYGYTF.

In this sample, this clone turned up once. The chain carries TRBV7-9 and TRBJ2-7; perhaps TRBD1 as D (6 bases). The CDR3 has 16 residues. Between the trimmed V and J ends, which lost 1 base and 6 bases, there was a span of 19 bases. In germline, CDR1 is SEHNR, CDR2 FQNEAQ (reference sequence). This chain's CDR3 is CASSLVQGKTRLEQYF. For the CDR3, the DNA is TGTGCCAGCAGCTTAGTACAGGGCAAAACCCGCCTCGAGCAGTACTTC. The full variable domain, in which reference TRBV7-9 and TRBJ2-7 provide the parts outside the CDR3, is DTGVSQNPRHKITKRGQNVTFRCDPISEHNRLYWYRQTLGQGPEFLTYFQNEAQLEKSRLLSDRFSAERPKGSFSTLEIQRTEQGDSAMYLCASSLVQGKTRLEQYFGPGTRLTVT.

The CDR3 spells CASSRWTGLSSGANVLTF. The CDR3 coding sequence is TGTGCCAGCAGTCGCTGGACAGGCCTCAGCTCTGGGGCCAACGTCCTGACTTTC. The chain links TRBV28 to TRBJ2-6, with TRBD1 matching 7 bases. The V segment lost 5 bases and the J segment 0 bases; nucleotides outside the gene matches: 10. CDR3 length: 18 residues. The germline gives CDR1 MDHEN, CDR2 SYDVKM.

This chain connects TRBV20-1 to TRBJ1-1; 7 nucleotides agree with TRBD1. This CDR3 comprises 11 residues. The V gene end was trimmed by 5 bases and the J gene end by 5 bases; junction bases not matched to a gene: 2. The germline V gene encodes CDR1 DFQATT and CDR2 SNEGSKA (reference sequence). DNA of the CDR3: TGCAGTGCTGAACAGGGGACTGAAGCTTTCTTT. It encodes CSAEQGTEAFF.

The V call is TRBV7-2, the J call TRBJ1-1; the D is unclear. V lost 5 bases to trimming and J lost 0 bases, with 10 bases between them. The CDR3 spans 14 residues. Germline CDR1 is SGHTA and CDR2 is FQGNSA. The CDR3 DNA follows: TGTGCCAGCAGCCCACGGACTCTGAACACTGAAGCTTTCTTT. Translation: CASSPRTLNTEAFF.

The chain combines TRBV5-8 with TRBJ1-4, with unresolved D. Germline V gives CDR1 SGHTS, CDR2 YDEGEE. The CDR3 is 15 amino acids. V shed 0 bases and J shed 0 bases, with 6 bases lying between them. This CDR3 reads CASSLDRTTNEKLFF. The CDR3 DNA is TGTGCCAGCAGCTTGGACAGAACAACTAATGAAAAACTGTTTTTT.

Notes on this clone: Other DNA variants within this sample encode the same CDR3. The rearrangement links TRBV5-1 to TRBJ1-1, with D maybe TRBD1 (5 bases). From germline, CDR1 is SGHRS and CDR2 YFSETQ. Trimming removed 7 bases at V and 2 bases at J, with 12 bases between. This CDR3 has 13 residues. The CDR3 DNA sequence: TGCGCCAGCCGCCAGGGTAGTAACACTGAAGCTTTCTTT. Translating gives CASRQGSNTEAFF.